Reported below is one T cell receptor beta chain. The antigen is unknown. This sample is part of a study of Graves' ophthalmopathy and Graves' hyperthyroidism. Study results and caveats: Ophthalmopathy cases were distinguished from stable hyperthyroidism by a 13-signature model, reaching about 90% sensitivity and roughly 81% specificity.

The CDR3 contains 13 residues. V gave up 2 bases and J gave up 4 bases, with 12 bases separating them. Germline loops: CDR1 GTSNPN, CDR2 SVGIG (reference sequence). RNA transcripts provided the template for amplifying TCR beta CDR3 regions. The library came from an HTBI-primed first-round RT-PCR and a second-round multiplex PCR. TCRdb re-called the multiplex PCR reads through MiXCR, storing one row per CDR3 protein. The sample consists of hundreds of thousands of distinct CDR3 sequences, just over 40% of them appearing once. The TCR comes from an adult man with Graves' ophthalmopathy. The J gene is TRBJ2-7, the V gene TRBV30, with D maybe TRBD1 (5 bases). The sequenced sample consisted of peripheral blood. The CDR3 DNA follows: TGTGCCTGGAGTCTTGGGAAGGGGTACGAGCAGTACTTC. Protein product: CAWSLGKGYEQYF.